This T cell receptor beta chain emerged from a study of blood T cells in healthy people across ages. Study-wide points: Long-lived donors exceeded aged donors in naive CD4+ cells and diversity. Roughly linear declines in TCR beta diversity per million T cells occurred with age.

Sample-barcoded 5' priming and a J-beta primer mix drove a second PCR of 7 to 11 cycles. A template-switch adaptor with 12 random nucleotides tagged each cDNA molecule. TCRdb independently ran MiXCR on the 5' RACE reads; one entry per CDR3 protein. The sample comprises approximately 680,000 distinct CDR3 sequences, 32% of which are singletons, and approximately 15% rests with the top ten. The amount of total RNA extracted per sample was at least 5.5 micrograms. Trimming shortened V by 3 bases and J by 0 bases, and 13 bases separated the two germline ends. The CDR3 contains 16 residues. Germline V lookup: CDR1 MNHEY, CDR2 SMNVEV (reference sequence). This clonotype has ten or more counts. Its target is not known.

The sequencing sample was made of blood. This receptor was obtained from a woman of 80 years or more in good health. This chain joins TRBV27 and TRBJ2-3, with a tentative D call TRBD1 (5 bases). The CDR3 region has the DNA TGTGCCAGCAGTTTGGGGCAGGTATCGAGCACAGATACGCAGTATTTT. It codes for CASSLGQVSSTDTQYF.